This T cell receptor beta chain was documented in a study of blood T cell repertoires in COVID-19 (dated by TCRdb to 2020 to 2022). Notes on the research overall: Samples covering the acute and convalescent phases of COVID-19 were provided by collaborators in the United States, Italy and Spain. The prospective study material was composed of cDNA or gDNA derived from T cells, B-cell-depleted T cells, or PBMCs. The dataset comprised deeply sampled blood TCRbeta repertoires from subjects exposed to, actively infected with, or recovered from COVID-19. A freely available public database, intended as a resource for researchers studying the immune response to SARS-CoV-2, is where the repertoires were released. Samples were obtained from the ongoing ImmuneRACE study (first 160 participants) and from 950 to 1,500 subjects provided by 6 global collaborators. A de-identified subject ID, COVID-19 status, age in years and sex were almost always included in the sample metadata. Where available, HLA class I and class II types were obtained from metadata supplied by the sample provider rather than from assay-based typing. General study outcomes and caveats: The quantity of clinical and demographic metadata differed by source and by participant and was supplied without curation.

Each collaborating institution followed its own protocols to collect whole blood in K2EDTA tubes. For TCRbeta analysis, collaborators shipped samples in one of three forms: frozen whole blood, isolated PBMCs, or DNA extracted from either of those sample types. The CDR3 goes from the cysteine to the phenylalanine over 16 residues. Only CDR3 DNA is held: 48 bases, read in frame from base 1. TCRbeta CDR3 regions were amplified from genomic DNA using the immunoSEQ Assay, a bias-controlled multiplex PCR. The published analysis was carried out like this. Within the assay, amplification of reference gene primers was used to estimate how many nucleated cells each sample contained. To quantify the absolute abundance of each unique TCRbeta CDR3 rearrangement, sequence reads were collapsed and filtered. For each sample, productive Simpson clonality was calculated as the square root of Simpson's diversity index over productive rearrangements. The clones in this table, taken by TCRdb from immuneACCESS, are in-frame only. Not every clone is retained; where verified, under half of the shortfall comes from an unresolved V gene, and the cause of the rest is unknown. The DNA gave D and trimming, while V, J and clone size come from that table. Here the sample has about 160,000 clones; approximately 91% occur a single time. About 2% of the sample is held by the ten biggest clonotypes.

With regard to this clone: Its antigen is currently not known. It has no much larger one-base neighbor in the sample; base qualities were not kept.

The sequencing input was peripheral blood. The sequence was obtained from a man aged 18 to 35 with acute or convalescent COVID-19. Recombination linked TRBV12-1 to TRBJ2-7; the D segment call TRBD2 is taken from the table without a DNA check. TRBV12-1 is recorded as a pseudogene. The nucleotide sequence reads as follows: TGTGCCAGCAGCCCACCCCGTGCGGGGAGGATCCACGAGCAGTACTTC. Protein translation: CASSPPRAGRIHEQYF.